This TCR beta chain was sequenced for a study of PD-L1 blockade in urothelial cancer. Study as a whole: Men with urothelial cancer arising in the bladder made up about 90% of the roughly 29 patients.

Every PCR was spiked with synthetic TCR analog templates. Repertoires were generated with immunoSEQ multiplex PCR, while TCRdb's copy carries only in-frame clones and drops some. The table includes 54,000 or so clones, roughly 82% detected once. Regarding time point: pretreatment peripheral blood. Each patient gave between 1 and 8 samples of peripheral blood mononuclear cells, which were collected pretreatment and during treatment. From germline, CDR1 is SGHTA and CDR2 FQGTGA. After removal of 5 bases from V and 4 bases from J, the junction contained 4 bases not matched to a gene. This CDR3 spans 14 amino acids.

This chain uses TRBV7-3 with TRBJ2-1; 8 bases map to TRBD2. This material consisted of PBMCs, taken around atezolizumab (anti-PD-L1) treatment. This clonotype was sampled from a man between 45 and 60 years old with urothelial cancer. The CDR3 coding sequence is TGTGCCAGCAGCCCTGGCGGGGGGTACAATGAGCAGTTCTTC. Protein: CASSPGGGYNEQFF.